The 27 T cell receptor beta chains listed next were all sequenced from one sample in a study of resident and recirculating memory T cells in vitiligo. Generated by immunoSEQ multiplex PCR, the TCRdb table keeps only in-frame clones and is missing some. The table has 65,000 to 80,000 clones, approximately 90% seen once; the top ten hold about 4.8%. The sample taken for sequencing was blood. These receptors were taken from a male donor with vitiligo.

This chain connects TRBV9 to TRBJ2-3, with 8 bases matching TRBD2. J was trimmed by 3 bases and V by 9 bases; bases with no gene match: 12. Germline CDR1 SGDLS, CDR2 YYNGEE. The CDR3 sequence is 15 residues long. The CDR3 sequence is CATPNQRENTDTQYF. The CDR3 DNA follows: TGTGCCACCCCCAACCAGCGGGAGAATACAGATACGCAGTATTTT.

The rearrangement joins TRBV27 to TRBJ1-2; 9 nucleotides agree with TRBD1. CDR1 MNHEY and CDR2 SMNVEV come from the germline V gene (reference sequence). Trimming removed 6 bases from V and 4 bases from J; junction bases left unmatched: 3. The CDR3 contains 13 residues. DNA of the CDR3: TGTGCCAGCAGCACAGGGGGCGGCTATGGCTACACCTTC. Residues: CASSTGGGYGYTF.

This sequence joins TRBV4-1 and TRBJ2-5, with 12 bases lining up with TRBD2. V shed 3 bases and J 5 bases; nucleotides not matched to a gene: 10. This CDR3 has 17 residues. Germline CDR1 reads MGHRA; CDR2 reads YSYEKL. The CDR3 here is CASSHPSSGRARETQYF. The CDR3 bases are TGCGCCAGCAGCCACCCGTCTAGCGGGAGGGCCCGGGAGACCCAGTACTTC.

The gene calls are TRBV27 and TRBJ2-7; a weak D match, TRBD1 (5 bases). V was cut by 4 bases and J by 5 bases, with 18 bases left in between. Germline CDR1 is MNHEY and CDR2 is SMNVEV (reference sequence). There are 15 residues in the CDR3. Written as DNA, the CDR3 is TGTGCCAGCAGTTGGATGTCAGGGTTTAGCCACGAGCAGTACTTC. Translating it yields CASSWMSGFSHEQYF.

The gene calls are TRBV11-2 and TRBJ2-7; TRBD2 matches at 8 bases. The V segment lost 6 bases and the J segment 7 bases; nucleotides outside the gene matches: 17. Germline V gene sequence: CDR1 SGHAT, CDR2 FQNNGV. CDR3 size: 16 residues. In DNA form, the CDR3 reads TGTGCCAGCAGTTTCGGATTAACTAGCGGAGTTGATGAGCAGTACTTC. It codes for CASSFGLTSGVDEQYF.

V and J are TRBV10-1 and TRBJ1-1; no firm D call. The CDR3 runs to 14 residues. Deletions cut 7 bases from V and 2 bases from J, with 14 bases between. In germline, CDR1 is WNHNN, CDR2 SYGVQD (reference sequence). CDR3 DNA sequence: TGCGCCAGCACTGCGGAGGTTCCAAACACTGAAGCTTTCTTT. It translates to CASTAEVPNTEAFF.

The rearrangement links TRBV2 to TRBJ2-1; D may be TRBD2 (6 bases). Germline V gene lookup returns CDR1 SNHLY and CDR2 FYNNEI. With 5 bases removed from V and 4 bases from J, the gap between germline ends came to 15 bases. The CDR3 sequence is 15 residues long. Here the CDR3 DNA reads TGTGCCAGCAGTCCTCTCCTAGCGTTTTACAATGAGCAGTTCTTC. It encodes CASSPLLAFYNEQFF.

The chain links TRBV20-1 to TRBJ2-7, with D perhaps TRBD1 (6 bases). This CDR3 has 11 residues. The V end lost 6 bases, the J end lost 5 bases, and 11 bases lay between the germline ends. Per germline, CDR1 DFQATT and CDR2 SNEGSKA (reference sequence). The CDR3 sequence: CSATGTNEQYF. The CDR3 DNA reads TGCAGTGCCACCGGGACAAACGAGCAGTACTTC.

The V gene is TRBV30, the J gene TRBJ1-5; the D gene is possibly TRBD1 (5 bases). The length of the CDR3 is 12 residues. The V end lost 5 bases, the J end lost 3 bases, and 8 bases lay between the germline ends. Germline CDR1 GTSNPN, CDR2 SVGIG (reference sequence). The CDR3 sequence is CAWDSHNQPQHF. CDR3 DNA: TGTGCCTGGGACAGCCACAATCAGCCCCAGCATTTT.

The CDR3 DNA sequence: TGTGCCAGCAGTTTGGAGGACAGGGATAAGGGCTACACCTTC. Translated: CASSLEDRDKGYTF. This chain uses TRBV28 with TRBJ1-2; TRBD1 matches 8 bases. Germline lookup yields CDR1 MDHEN and CDR2 SYDVKM. There are 14 residues in the CDR3. V was pared by 3 bases and J by 8 bases, with 8 bases of the junction left unmatched.

This CDR3 is CASSLVRVEGETQYF. The CDR3 DNA is TGTGCCAGCAGCTTGGTCAGGGTTGAAGGAGAGACCCAGTACTTC. This chain links TRBV5-4 with TRBJ2-5; D perhaps matches TRBD1 (5 bases). The V and J ends lost 0 bases and 4 bases respectively, with 13 bases between them. Germline CDR1 SGHNT, CDR2 YYREEE (reference sequence). The length of the CDR3 is 15 residues.

The chain employs TRBV28 and TRBJ2-7, with D tentatively TRBD2 (5 bases). CDR3 size: 14 residues. Trimming stripped 3 bases from V and 3 bases from J, with 12 bases between. Germline V CDR1 and CDR2: MDHEN, SYDVKM. In DNA, the CDR3 is TGTGCCAGCAGTTTCCGACTGGGAGACTACGAGCAGTACTTC. Protein: CASSFRLGDYEQYF.

The rearrangement uses TRBV30 and TRBJ1-1, with D tentatively TRBD1 (6 bases). The CDR3 extends over 13 amino acids. From germline, CDR1 is GTSNPN and CDR2 SVGIG (reference sequence). The V and J ends lost 4 bases and 5 bases respectively, with 14 bases between them. CDR3 DNA: TGTGCCTGGATGCGGGGGCGGGATACTGAAGCTTTCTTT. Amino acid sequence: CAWMRGRDTEAFF.

The chain links TRBV19 to TRBJ2-7; 10 nucleotides align to TRBD2. This CDR3 contains 20 residues. Germline assignment: CDR1 LNHDA and CDR2 SQIVND (reference sequence). V was clipped by 1 base and J by 3 bases; unmatched bases: 18. CDR3 in DNA: TGTGCCAGTAGTATAGCGCTTGGTCCGGGGTTACTAGCGGGATACTACGAGCAGTACTTC. This codes for CASSIALGPGLLAGYYEQYF.

The chain links TRBV6-1 to TRBJ2-7; perhaps TRBD1 as D (6 bases). This CDR3 spans 14 amino acids. V lost 7 bases and J 5 bases, leaving 18 bases between the germline ends. CDR1 is MNHNS and CDR2 is SASEGT in the germline V gene. In DNA form, the CDR3 reads TGTGCCAGCACCCCAGGACAGTTTAGAGACGAGCAGTACTTC. Translation gives CASTPGQFRDEQYF.

This clone turned up a few times. This sequence joins TRBV28 and TRBJ1-5; 8 bases fit TRBD1. CDR1 and CDR2 from the germline V gene are MDHEN and SYDVKM. V was clipped by 5 bases and J by 4 bases; unmatched bases: 7. The CDR3 has 15 amino acids. The CDR3 DNA is TGTGCCAGCAGTAGGGCAGGGGGCCCAAATCAGCCCCAGCATTTT. The encoded protein is CASSRAGGPNQPQHF.

V and J are TRBV10-1 and TRBJ2-7; TRBD1 aligns across 9 bases. V dropped 5 bases and J dropped 6; count of bases not matched to a gene: 2. The germline V gene has CDR1 WNHNN and CDR2 SYGVQD (reference sequence). The CDR3 has 12 residues. The DNA for the CDR3 is TGCGCCAGCAGTCCGGACAGGGGCGAGCAGTACTTC. Its protein is CASSPDRGEQYF.

The chain is built from TRBV7-9 and TRBJ2-1, with 8 bases fitting TRBD2. With V trimmed by 3 bases and J by 10 bases, 11 bases remained unmatched. The CDR3 sequence is 15 residues long. The V gene's germline CDR1 is SEHNR and CDR2 FQNEAQ (reference sequence). The CDR3 DNA reads TGTGCCAGCAGCTTTTCGGGACTAGGACGTAAAGAGCAGTTCTTC. Encoded protein: CASSFSGLGRKEQFF.

This clone has just a few counts. The chain couples TRBV2 to TRBJ1-5, with TRBD1 as a possible D gene (6 bases). The V end was cut by 6 bases, the J end by 6 bases, with 12 bases between. This CDR3 comprises 13 residues. The V gene's germline CDR1 is SNHLY and CDR2 FYNNEI. The CDR3 here is CASSEQGPQPQHF. The CDR3 DNA reads as TGTGCCAGCAGCGAACAGGGTCCTCAGCCCCAGCATTTT. The full variable domain, its missing parts supplied by reference TRBV2 and TRBJ1-5, is EPEVTQTPSHQVTQMGQEVILRCVPISNHLYFYWYRQILGQKVEFLVSFYNNEISEKSEIFDDQFSVERPDGSNFTLKIRSTKLEDSAMYFCASSEQGPQPQHFGDGTRLSIL.

This sequence joins TRBV7-2 and TRBJ2-2; 10 positions match TRBD2. V gave up 5 bases and J gave up 5 bases; unmatched junction bases: 8. The CDR3 contains 16 residues. Germline lookup yields CDR1 SGHTA and CDR2 FQGNSA. CDR3 residues: CASSATGTSATGELFF. The CDR3 bases are TGTGCCAGCAGCGCCACCGGGACTAGCGCAACCGGGGAGCTGTTTTTT.

The chain links TRBV2 to TRBJ1-2; perhaps TRBD1 as D (6 bases). CDR1 SNHLY and CDR2 FYNNEI come from the germline V gene. Trimming removed 3 bases from V and 3 bases from J, with 17 bases in between. This CDR3 spans 16 amino acids. This CDR3 reads CASSDEGGGLYYGYTF. CDR3 DNA sequence: TGTGCCAGCAGTGATGAGGGGGGGGGCTTGTACTATGGCTACACCTTC. The variable domain in full, with the rest retrieved from reference TRBV2 and TRBJ1-2, is EPEVTQTPSHQVTQMGQEVILRCVPISNHLYFYWYRQILGQKVEFLVSFYNNEISEKSEIFDDQFSVERPDGSNFTLKIRSTKLEDSAMYFCASSDEGGGLYYGYTFGSGTRLTVV.

This clone came up once. CDR3: CASSLKGLTDTQYF. The CDR3 nucleotides read TGCGCCAGCAGCTTAAAGGGGCTCACAGATACGCAGTATTTT. This chain connects TRBV5-1 to TRBJ2-3, with a possible D match to TRBD1 (5 bases). CDR1 and CDR2 from the germline V gene are SGHRS and YFSETQ. The CDR3 sequence is 14 residues long. The V and J ends lost 2 bases and 2 bases respectively, with 9 bases between them.

The J gene is TRBJ1-2, the V gene TRBV10-2; possible D gene TRBD1, 5 bases. V was clipped by 8 bases and J by 5 bases, with 21 bases between them. Germline-derived CDR1 and CDR2 are WSHSY and SAAADI. The CDR3 consists of 15 residues. CDR3 nucleotide sequence: TGCGCCAGCGACCCTTCGGGAGCCTCAGGGTATGGCTACACCTTC. This codes for CASDPSGASGYGYTF.

The chain uses TRBV28 and TRBJ2-2; D may be TRBD1 (6 bases). V was cut by 2 bases and J by 0 bases, with 7 bases left in between. The CDR3 extends over 15 amino acids. Germline V lookup: CDR1 MDHEN, CDR2 SYDVKM. CDR3 amino acids: CASSLGTPNTGELFF. The CDR3 DNA sequence: TGTGCCAGCAGTTTAGGGACACCGAACACCGGGGAGCTGTTTTTT. Looking up the rest from reference TRBV28 and TRBJ2-2 gives the full variable domain: DVKVTQSSRYLVKRTGEKVFLECVQDMDHENMFWYRQDPGLGLRLIYFSYDVKMKEKGDIPEGYSVSREKKERFSLILESASTNQTSMYLCASSLGTPNTGELFFGEGSRLTVL.

This sequence joins TRBV5-6 and TRBJ2-5; D uncertain. Germline V gives CDR1 SGHDT, CDR2 YYEEEE. CDR3 length: 12 amino acids. V lost 4 bases, J lost 7 bases, and 11 bases lay in between. CDR3 amino acids: CASSITLRTQYF. CDR3 nucleotides: TGTGCCAGCAGCATAACCCTCAGGACCCAGTACTTC.

The chain is built from TRBV6-1 and TRBJ1-5; 7 nucleotides line up with TRBD1. This CDR3 comprises 13 residues. J gave up 3 bases and V 11 bases, and 7 bases lay outside the gene matches. The germline V gene encodes CDR1 MNHNS and CDR2 SASEGT. This CDR3 reads CASHRGNNQPQHF. CDR3 DNA sequence: TGTGCCTCACACAGGGGAAACAATCAGCCCCAGCATTTT.

This clone was counted ten times or more. V is TRBV7-3 and J is TRBJ2-1; a possible D gene is TRBD2 (5 bases). The CDR3 is 14 residues long. The germline V and J ends were trimmed by 2 bases and 8 bases, with 13 bases remaining between them. The germline V gene encodes CDR1 SGHTA and CDR2 FQGTGA. The CDR3 is CASSLSTSTHEQFF. CDR3 bases: TGTGCCAGCAGCTTATCTACTAGTACCCATGAGCAGTTCTTC.